This entry features one TCR beta chain sequence. It lacks a known antigen. No base quality information exists; no much larger clone differs at one position. The sample is drawn from a study of blood T cell repertoires in COVID-19 (dated by TCRdb to the early 2020s). Turning to the overall study: Samples from collaborators originated in the United States, Italy and Spain and spanned both the acute and convalescent phases of COVID-19. The samples were drawn from two sources: the first 160 participants of the ongoing ImmuneRACE study, and 1,200 or so subjects contributed by 6 global collaborators. Subjects who had been exposed to COVID-19, were actively infected with it, or had recovered from it provided the deeply sampled blood TCRbeta repertoires that made up the dataset. HLA class I and class II types, where available, came from metadata supplied by the sample provider rather than from assay-based typing. The prospective study material was composed of cDNA or gDNA derived from T cells, B-cell-depleted T cells, or PBMCs. A de-identified subject ID, COVID-19 status, age in years and sex were almost always included in the sample metadata. The repertoires were released in a freely available public database meant as a resource for research on the immune response to SARS-CoV-2. Results and caveats for the whole study, not just this receptor: The quantity of clinical and demographic metadata differed by source and by participant and was supplied without curation.

Collaborating institutions collected whole blood in K2EDTA tubes following their own protocols. For TCRbeta analysis, collaborators shipped samples in one of three forms: frozen whole blood, isolated PBMCs, or DNA extracted from either of those sample types. TCRbeta CDR3 regions were amplified from genomic DNA by means of the immunoSEQ Assay, a bias-controlled multiplex PCR. In the paper's pipeline: The number of nucleated cells in each sample was estimated from the amplification of reference gene primers within the assay. To quantify the absolute abundance of each unique TCRbeta CDR3 rearrangement, sequence reads were collapsed and filtered. Productive Simpson clonality was computed per sample as the square root of Simpson's diversity index over productive rearrangements. TCRdb provides this immuneACCESS table in a form limited to in-frame rearrangements. Some clones are lacking; in checked studies, under half of them reflect an unresolved V gene, and why the rest are absent is not known. The DNA was the basis for D and trimming; V, J and clone size are from that table. The sample has fewer than 85,000 clones on record, around nine tenths of them singletons. Roughly 5% of the sample is taken by the ten largest.

CDR1 and CDR2 are read off the germline V gene (reference sequence) as LNHDA and SQIVND. Deletion took 9 bases off V and 6 bases off J, with a span of 29 bases between the germline ends. From the cysteine up to the phenylalanine, the CDR3 has a length of 17 residues. Only the CDR3 DNA stays, 51 bases, in frame from base 1. In this chain, TRBV19 is recombined with TRBJ1-2; TRBD1 might be the D gene, on 6 matching bases. This sequence originates from a man between 60 and 70 years old with acute or convalescent COVID-19. Sequences were obtained from peripheral blood. The CDR3 here reads CASQDRDTYGTMDGYTF. The DNA reads TGTGCCAGCCAAGACCGGGACACCTACGGGACGATGGATGGCTACACCTTC.